This T cell receptor (beta chain) stems from a study of T cell responses to AZD1222 COVID-19 vaccine. Overall study findings and caveats: Repertoire collection took place solely once the T cell response had peaked. Reportedly, close to half of spike-specific TCRs are directed against unmutated variant regions.

This clone was recorded once. What it binds is not known. Profiled with immunoSEQ multiplex PCR; TCRdb holds only in-frame clones, not every one. This sample yields about 130,000 clones, of which approximately 89% are seen a single time; 10% belongs to the top ten. CDR1 and CDR2 (germline): LGHNA, YNFKEQ. The CDR3 loop spans 15 amino acids. The V and J ends lost 0 bases and 2 bases respectively, with 11 bases between them. The genes are TRBV4-2 and TRBJ2-7; perhaps TRBD1 as D (5 bases). The source was peripheral blood, collected on day 0 of AZD1222 vaccination. The source of this sequence is an adult in good health. CDR3 coding DNA: TGTGCCAGCAGCCAAGAGTCAGGGCAGGCCTACGAGCAGTACTTC. Translation: CASSQESGQAYEQYF.